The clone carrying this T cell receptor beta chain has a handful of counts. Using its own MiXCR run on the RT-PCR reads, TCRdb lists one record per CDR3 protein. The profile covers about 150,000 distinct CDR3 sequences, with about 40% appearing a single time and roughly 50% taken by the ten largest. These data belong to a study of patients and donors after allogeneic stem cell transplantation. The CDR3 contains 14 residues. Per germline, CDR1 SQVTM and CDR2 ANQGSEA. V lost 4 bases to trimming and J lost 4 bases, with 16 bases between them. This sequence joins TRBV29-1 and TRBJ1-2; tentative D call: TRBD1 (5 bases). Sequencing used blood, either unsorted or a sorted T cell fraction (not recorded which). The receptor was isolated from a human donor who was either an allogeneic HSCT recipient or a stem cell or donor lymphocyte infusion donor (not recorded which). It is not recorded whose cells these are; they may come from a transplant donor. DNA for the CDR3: TGCAGCGTTGTCCCCTATGCAGGGAGCTATGGCTACACCTTC. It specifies CSVVPYAGSYGYTF.